Listed below are T cell receptor beta chains from one sample, sequenced in a study of T-cell reconstitution after alpha-beta-depleted transplantation in children. TCRdb re-derived calls from the PCR reads in MiXCR, one entry per CDR3 protein. The table records a few hundred thousand distinct CDR3 sequences, 10% to 13% of them present only once. Source: PBMCs from the stem cell graft donor, taken from the stem cell graft. The receptors stem from a human donor who donated a stem cell graft to a child with acute lymphoblastic leukemia. CDR3s include the opening cysteine and the closing phenylalanine or tryptophan. Fields, in order: V gene, D gene, clone size, J gene, CDR3 protein, CDR3 DNA. D genes are given only for firm matches. Size values are once, few and many counts, or a class for expanded clones, and some rows have none.

TRBV7-2,TRBD1,few,TRBJ1-4,CASSPTGVPNEKLFF,TGTGCCAGCAGCCCTACAGGGGTACCTAATGAAAAACTGTTTTTT
TRBV5-1,TRBD2,-,TRBJ2-1,CASRPGLAGDNEQFF,TGCGCCAGCAGGCCGGGACTAGCGGGAGACAATGAGCAGTTCTTC
TRBV4-1,-,many,TRBJ2-7,CASSQVFHLEAESPYEQYF,TGCGCCAGCAGCCAAGTTTTCCACTTAGAAGCGGAATCTCCCTACGAGCAGTACTTC
TRBV20-1,TRBD2,many,TRBJ2-7,CSAPRLAGDPYEQYF,TGCAGTGCCCCGCGTCTAGCGGGGGATCCCTACGAGCAGTACTTC
TRBV20-1,-,many,TRBJ2-4,CSARGWAKNIQYF,TGCAGTGCCCGAGGATGGGCCAAAAACATTCAGTACTTC
TRBV5-5,TRBD2,-,TRBJ2-7,CASYWGLAGSYEQYF,TGTGCCAGCTATTGGGGACTAGCGGGTTCCTACGAGCAGTACTTC
TRBV4-1,TRBD2,many,TRBJ2-7,CASSHRRTSGSSYEQYF,TGCGCCAGCAGCCACCGCCGGACTAGCGGGAGCTCCTACGAGCAGTACTTC
TRBV12-3/TRBV12-4,TRBD1,-,TRBJ1-2,CASSATGGNGYTF,TGTGCCAGCAGTGCGACAGGGGGAAATGGCTACACCTTC
TRBV6-1,TRBD1,few,TRBJ2-4,CASSRQGVAKNIQYF,TGTGCCAGCAGTAGACAGGGAGTGGCCAAAAACATTCAGTACTTC
TRBV7-9,-,-,TRBJ2-7,CASSDQPLNEQYF,TGTGCCAGCAGCGACCAGCCCCTCAACGAGCAGTACTTC
TRBV11-2,TRBD2,-,TRBJ2-1,CASSPGLAGGPNYNEQFF,TGTGCCAGCAGCCCGGGACTAGCGGGAGGGCCGAACTACAATGAGCAGTTCTTC
TRBV5-5,-,-,TRBJ2-5,CASSNRRETQYF,TGTGCCAGCAGTAACAGGAGGGAGACCCAGTACTTC
TRBV9,TRBD2,many,TRBJ2-3,CASSVRPSGSGTDTQYF,TGTGCCAGCAGCGTACGACCCAGCGGGAGTGGAACAGATACGCAGTATTTT
TRBV11-2,TRBD1,many,TRBJ2-5,CASSLAGQGTGETQYF,TGTGCCAGCAGCTTAGCCGGACAGGGAACAGGAGAGACCCAGTACTTC
TRBV7-2,TRBD2,-,TRBJ2-5,CASRAGTQETQYF,TGTGCCAGCAGAGCGGGGACGCAAGAGACCCAGTACTTC
TRBV7-9,TRBD2,many,TRBJ2-7,CASSDRLAPYEQYF,TGTGCCAGCAGCGACCGACTAGCTCCCTACGAGCAGTACTTC
TRBV2,-,-,TRBJ1-1,CASSAQVITEAFF,TGTGCCAGCAGCGCTCAAGTGATCACTGAAGCTTTCTTT
TRBV5-1,TRBD2,few,TRBJ2-3,CASSLGYRGTSADTQYF,TGCGCCAGCAGCTTGGGGTACAGAGGGACTAGTGCAGATACGCAGTATTTT
TRBV28,-,-,TRBJ2-3,CASSPPKRRSSTDTQYF,TGTGCCAGCAGTCCCCCGAAGCGGCGTTCTAGCACAGATACGCAGTATTTT
TRBV7-9,TRBD1,-,TRBJ2-5,CASSSQGFGETQYF,TGTGCCAGCAGCTCACAGGGGTTTGGGGAGACCCAGTACTTC
TRBV7-9,-,few,TRBJ2-1,CASSFSIQGGSYNEQFF,TGTGCCAGCAGCTTCAGCATACAGGGGGGGTCCTACAATGAGCAGTTCTTC
TRBV27,TRBD2,-,TRBJ2-2,CASSLKATSGSFGELFF,TGTGCCAGCAGTTTAAAGGCGACTAGCGGGAGTTTCGGGGAGCTGTTTTTT